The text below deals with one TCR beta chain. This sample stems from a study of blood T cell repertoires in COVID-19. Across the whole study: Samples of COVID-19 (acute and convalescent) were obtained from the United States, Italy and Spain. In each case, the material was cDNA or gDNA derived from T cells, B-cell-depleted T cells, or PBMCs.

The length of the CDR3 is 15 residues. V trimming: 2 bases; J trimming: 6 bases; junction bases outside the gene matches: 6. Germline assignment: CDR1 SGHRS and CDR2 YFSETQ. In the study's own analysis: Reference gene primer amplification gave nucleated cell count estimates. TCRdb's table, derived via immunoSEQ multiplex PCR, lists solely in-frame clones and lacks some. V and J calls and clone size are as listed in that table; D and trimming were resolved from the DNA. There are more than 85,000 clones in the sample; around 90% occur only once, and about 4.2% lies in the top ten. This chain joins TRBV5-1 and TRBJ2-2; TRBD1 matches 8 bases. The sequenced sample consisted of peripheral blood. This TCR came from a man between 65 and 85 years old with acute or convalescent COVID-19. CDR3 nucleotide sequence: TGCGCCAGCAGCTTCCGACAGGGGAGGCCCGGGGAGCTGTTTTTT. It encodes CASSFRQGRPGELFF.